The clone carrying this T cell receptor beta chain was observed a single time. Its antigen is undetermined. This specimen comes from a study of radiotherapy plus CTLA-4 blockade in lung cancer. Study-wide background: The study recorded objective responses in roughly 20% of patients and disease control in approximately 29%.

The CDR3 is made up of 16 amino acids. Germline CDR1 and CDR2: SGHTA and FQGNSA. Trimming removed 5 bases from V and 2 bases from J; junction bases left unmatched: 10. Receiving focal radiation plus CTLA-4 blockade with ipilimumab were patients who had chemo-refractory metastatic non-small-cell lung cancer. General study points: Blood TCR clones of tumor origin expanded after radiotherapy plus ipilimumab.

Method: immunoSEQ multiplex PCR; TCRdb's copy keeps in-frame clones and lacks some. The table records tens of thousands of clones, roughly four fifths of them present only once. The TCR originated in a human donor with non-small cell lung cancer that progressed on radiotherapy plus ipilimumab. The genes are TRBV7-2 and TRBJ2-7; TRBD1 matches 9 bases. The sample here was peripheral blood, taken from a patient treated with radiotherapy plus ipilimumab. The CDR3 region is CASSQRPGTGPYEQYF. The DNA of the CDR3 is TGTGCCAGCAGCCAAAGACCCGGGACAGGGCCCTACGAGCAGTACTTC.